The T cell receptor (beta chain) under discussion was sequenced for a study of early T cells in non-severe SARS-CoV-2 infection. Background on the study: Chains from this unsorted whole-blood bulk RNA could not be paired. General study points: Using VDJdb, the matching emphasized anti-spike CD8 responses while missing private and CD4 specificities.

There are a few counts of this clonotype. Its antigen is unidentified. One entry per CDR3 protein, called by TCRdb with MiXCR from the 5' RACE reads. Here the sample spans some 97,000 distinct CDR3 sequences, 11% being singletons. In germline, CDR1 is SGHAT, CDR2 FQNNGV. The CDR3 is 15 residues long. Trimming took 1 base from V and 7 from J, leaving 13 bases between them. The chain is built from TRBV11-2 and TRBJ2-2; tentative D call: TRBD2 (6 bases). The input for sequencing was whole blood, taken at baseline. This clonotype was sampled from an adult who was a healthcare worker with PCR-confirmed SARS-CoV-2 infection or an uninfected control (not recorded which). This CDR3 reads CASSLGRRGGGELFF. For the CDR3, the DNA is TGTGCCAGCAGCTTAGGCAGGCGGGGAGGCGGGGAGCTGTTTTTT. Full variable domain (rest looked up from reference TRBV11-2 and TRBJ2-2): EAGVAQSPRYKIIEKRQSVAFWCNPISGHATLYWYQQILGQGPKLLIQFQNNGVVDDSQLPKDRFSAERLKGVDSTLKIQPAKLEDSAVYLCASSLGRRGGGELFFGEGSRLTVL.